The present T cell receptor (beta chain) was sequenced within a study of blood T cell repertoires in COVID-19. This clone showed up just a few times. Sequenced by immunoSEQ multiplex PCR; TCRdb stores in-frame clones only, minus some. The profile covers 400,000 or so clones, with 90% appearing a single time and 0.55% to 0.75% taken by the ten largest. CDR3 size: 14 residues. With V trimmed by 5 bases and J by 6 bases, 4 bases remained unmatched. Germline V lookup: CDR1 SGHTA, CDR2 FQGTGA. This TCR was sampled from a man between 18 and 35 years old who had recovered from COVID-19. Sequencing was carried out using PBMCs or T cells enriched from blood (not recorded which). This sequence joins TRBV7-3 and TRBJ2-2; 9 nucleotides line up with TRBD2. The CDR3 loop reads CASSPIAGAGELFF. The CDR3 DNA reads as TGTGCCAGCAGCCCCATAGCGGGAGCCGGGGAGCTGTTTTTT. The variable domain in full, completed from reference TRBV7-3 and TRBJ2-2, reads GAGVSQTPSNKVTEKGKYVELRCDPISGHTALYWYRQSLGQGPEFLIYFQGTGAADDSGLPNDRFFAVRPEGSVSTLKIQRTERGDSAVYLCASSPIAGAGELFFGEGSRLTVL.